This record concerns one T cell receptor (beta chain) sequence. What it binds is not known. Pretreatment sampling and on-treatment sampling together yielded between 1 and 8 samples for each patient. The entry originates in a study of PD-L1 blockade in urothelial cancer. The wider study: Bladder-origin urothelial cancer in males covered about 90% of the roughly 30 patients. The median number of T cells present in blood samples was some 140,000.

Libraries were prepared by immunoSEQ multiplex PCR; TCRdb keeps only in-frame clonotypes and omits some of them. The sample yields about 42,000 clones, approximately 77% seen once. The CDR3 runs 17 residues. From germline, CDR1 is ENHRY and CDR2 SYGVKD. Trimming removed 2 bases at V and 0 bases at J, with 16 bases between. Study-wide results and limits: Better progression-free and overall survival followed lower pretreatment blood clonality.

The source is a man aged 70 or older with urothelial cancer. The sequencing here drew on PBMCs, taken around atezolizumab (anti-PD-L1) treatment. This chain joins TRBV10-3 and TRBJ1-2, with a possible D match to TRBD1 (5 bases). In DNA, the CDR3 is TGTGCCATCAGTGAGGTATCGGGGGAGGTGTCTAACTATGGCTACACCTTC. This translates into CAISEVSGEVSNYGYTF.